The sequence of this TCR beta chain was determined in a study of T-cell reconstitution after alpha-beta-depleted transplantation in children. This clonotype was counted ten times or more. Preparation of the TCRbeta library was carried out with unique molecular identifiers. Using its own MiXCR run on the PCR reads, TCRdb lists one record per CDR3 protein. The data hold 200,000 or so distinct CDR3 sequences, with roughly 6% observed a single time. The V and J ends lost 2 bases and 8 bases respectively, with 18 bases between them. Germline V CDR1 and CDR2: SGHDN, FVKESK. The CDR3 has 15 amino acids. This TCR was recovered from a girl less than two years old with combined immunodeficiency, due to receive a stem cell transplant. The sequenced sample was PBMCs, obtained before TCRalphabeta/CD19-depleted stem cell transplant. The genes are TRBV14 and TRBJ1-1; D uncertain. The DNA of the CDR3 is TGTGCCAGCAGCCAAAGGGCAGTCCTGGGTTTCGAAGCTTTCTTT. It yields the protein CASSQRAVLGFEAFF.